A single sample gave rise to the 13 T cell receptor beta chains below, sequenced in a study of cytomegalovirus exposure and HLA in healthy donors. PCR amplification relied on 60 Vbeta primers (plus 13 Jbeta primers). Here immunoSEQ multiplex PCR was the method, and the copy in TCRdb shows in-frame clones only, minus some. This table holds approximately 170,000 clones, around 78% found once. The sample consisted of PBMCs. These receptors all stem from a woman in her forties in good health and CMV-seropositive.

The rearrangement uses TRBV6-6 and TRBJ1-1; D ambiguous. Trimming took 6 bases from V and 4 from J, leaving 6 bases between them. This CDR3 has 11 residues. CDR1 MNHNY and CDR2 SVGAGI come from the germline V gene (reference sequence). The CDR3 reads CASSGSTEAFF. For the CDR3, the DNA is TGTGCCAGCAGCGGGAGCACTGAAGCTTTCTTT.

This chain uses TRBV19 with TRBJ1-5; D unclear. Germline CDR1 reads LNHDA; CDR2 reads SQIVND (reference sequence). CDR3 size: 14 residues. V was shortened by 7 bases and J by 2 bases, with 12 bases between the two germline ends. The CDR3 DNA sequence: TGTGCCAGTAAGCGGGGTCGGGGCAATCAGCCCCAGCATTTT. Translated, it gives CASKRGRGNQPQHF.

This sequence joins TRBV6-1 and TRBJ1-1; TRBD1 is a possible D gene (5 bases). This CDR3 region has 13 residues. Germline CDR1 MNHNS, CDR2 SASEGT. Between the trimmed V and J ends, which lost 6 bases and 7 bases, there was a span of 15 bases. In nucleotides, the CDR3 is TGTGCCAGCAGAAGGGGTATGGGATTTGAAGCTTTCTTT. Amino acid sequence: CASRRGMGFEAFF.

This chain links TRBV11-2 with TRBJ1-4, with D possibly TRBD1 on 6 matching bases. The CDR3 totals 20 residues. V was cut by 0 bases and J by 7 bases, with 27 bases left in between. Germline assignment: CDR1 SGHAT and CDR2 FQNNGV. CDR3 protein: CASSLDGATGHLLSGEKLFF. CDR3 nucleotide sequence: TGTGCCAGCAGCTTAGATGGGGCTACGGGACACCTACTTTCTGGTGAAAAACTGTTTTTT.

The CDR3: CASSLRDTFTSGNSPLHF. CDR3 coding DNA: TGTGCCAGCAGCTTAAGGGACACCTTCACCTCGGGCAATTCACCCCTCCACTTT. This chain joins TRBV7-8 and TRBJ1-6; a possible D gene is TRBD1 (6 bases). The CDR3 covers 18 residues. Germline V gives CDR1 SGHVS, CDR2 FQNEAQ. V was shortened by 2 bases and J by 7 bases, with 21 bases between the two germline ends.

The V and J genes are TRBV2 and TRBJ2-5; 11 nucleotides agree with TRBD2. The J segment lost 0 bases and the V segment lost 6 bases, leaving 3 bases of the junction unmatched. Germline CDR1 reads SNHLY; CDR2 reads FYNNEI. The CDR3 length is 15 residues. CDR3 bases: TGTGCCAGCAGCGGGACTAGCGGATACCAAGAGACCCAGTACTTC. It translates to CASSGTSGYQETQYF. Based on the CDR3 plus reference TRBV2 and TRBJ2-5, the full variable domain is EPEVTQTPSHQVTQMGQEVILRCVPISNHLYFYWYRQILGQKVEFLVSFYNNEISEKSEIFDDQFSVERPDGSNFTLKIRSTKLEDSAMYFCASSGTSGYQETQYFGPGTRLLVL.

This clone is a singleton in its sample. The chain employs TRBV19 and TRBJ1-5, with D uncertain. From germline, CDR1 is LNHDA and CDR2 SQIVND (reference sequence). V lost 5 bases and J lost 2, with 10 bases in between. The CDR3 loop spans 14 amino acids. The CDR3 region is CASSPTRGNQPQHF. CDR3 bases: TGTGCCAGTAGTCCCACGAGGGGCAATCAGCCCCAGCATTTT.

In this sample, this clone turned up once. The chain couples TRBV7-6 to TRBJ2-5; 8 bases line up with TRBD2. This CDR3 contains 13 residues. The trim removed 4 bases at V and 5 bases at J, leaving 3 bases unmatched. In germline, CDR1 is SGHVS, CDR2 FNYEAQ. This CDR3 is CASSWTSQETQYF. For the CDR3, the DNA is TGTGCCAGCAGCTGGACTAGCCAGGAGACCCAGTACTTC.

V usage is TRBV9 and J usage is TRBJ2-1; TRBD2 matches 15 bases. CDR3 length equals 17 residues. V shed 3 bases, J shed 7 bases, and the junction held 8 bases outside the gene matches. Looked up from germline, CDR1 is SGDLS and CDR2 is YYNGEE. For the CDR3, the DNA is TGTGCCAGCAGCGCACCGGGACTAGCGGGGGGAGGGAATGAGCAGTTCTTC. As protein: CASSAPGLAGGGNEQFF.

The gene calls are TRBV2 and TRBJ1-4; D is ambiguous. Germline CDR1 and CDR2: SNHLY and FYNNEI. Trimming removed 2 bases from V and 7 bases from J, with 5 bases in between. This CDR3 comprises 12 residues. The CDR3 region is CASSEISEKLFF. The CDR3 DNA reads as TGTGCCAGCAGTGAAATTAGTGAAAAACTGTTTTTT.

The rearrangement joins TRBV6-5 to TRBJ1-1, with D unresolved. Germline-derived CDR1 and CDR2 are MNHEY and SVGAGI. V was trimmed by 1 base and J by 1 base, leaving 10 bases between them. The CDR3 totals 15 residues. The CDR3 DNA reads TGTGCCAGCAGTTACTACGGAGTTTCGAACACTGAAGCTTTCTTT. This translates into CASSYYGVSNTEAFF.

J is TRBJ2-5 and V is TRBV6-1; 10 bases align to TRBD2. The end of the DNA is better explained by TRBJ2-7, so the J call may be wrong. CDR1 is MNHNS, CDR2 SASEGT, per germline. The CDR3 has 13 amino acids. CDR3 DNA sequence: TGTGCCAGCCGGGCTAGCGGGGGTTACGAGCAGTACTTC. Translation gives CASRASGGYEQYF.

V and J are TRBV6-5 and TRBJ2-1; TRBD1 aligns across 8 bases. V lost 5 bases, J lost 5 bases, and 5 bases stayed unmatched. Germline CDR1 MNHEY, CDR2 SVGAGI. The CDR3 has 14 amino acids. In DNA form, the CDR3 reads TGTGCCAGCAGTCCCGGACAGGGAGACAATGAGCAGTTCTTC. The encoded protein is CASSPGQGDNEQFF.